This T cell receptor beta chain was recovered during a study of Ad26.COV2.S vaccination and SARS-CoV-2 variants. V dropped 2 bases and J dropped 2; count of bases not matched to a gene: 4. Germline V gene data show CDR1 as MNHEY and CDR2 as SVGEGT. This CDR3 region has 15 residues. Study-level findings and limits: It was found that vaccine and placebo recipients had similar non-spike TCR breadth. Placebo recipients trailed vaccine recipients in spike-specific TCR breadth.

TCRdb's table, derived via immunoSEQ multiplex PCR, lists solely in-frame clones and lacks some. The sample carries around 340,000 clones, less than 90% recorded once. Treatment described: some 20 received Ad26.COV2.S at low or high dose, single or two shots; about five received placebo; per-sample allocation not given. Day 63 after the first vaccine or placebo injection was the time point for sampling. Boston supplied an adult donor aged 18-55 years. The study used a vaccine consisting of an Ad26 vector that expressed Wuhan-strain SARS-CoV-2 spike. On this clone itself: Its antigen is unknown.

The sequencing here drew on peripheral blood, taken in a trial of Ad26.COV2.S vaccine versus placebo. The receptor was derived from a person aged 18 to 65 who received the Ad26.COV2.S COVID-19 vaccine or a placebo. This chain links TRBV6-2 or TRBV6-3 with TRBJ2-3, with 7 bases fitting TRBD1. The DNA for the CDR3 is TGTGCCAGCAGTTACCGGGGACAGACCACAGATACGCAGTATTTT. Translating it yields CASSYRGQTTDTQYF.